This paragraph reports one T cell receptor (beta chain). Its antigen is currently unknown. The data stem from a study of chemoradiotherapy in HPV16-positive cancers. The study, taken as a whole, reports: Better recurrence-free survival went with HPV-responsive T-cell expansion in HPV16-positive patients. The functional HPV-specific definition rests on just a couple of HPV16-positive patients. Candidate HPV-specific clones and E7-related TCR motifs grew in tumor during treatment.

Sequencing used immunoSEQ multiplex PCR; TCRdb keeps in-frame clones, though not all of them. Of fewer than 3,000 clones in the sample, around 90% were seen once. Samples were taken several times over chemoradiotherapy. The CDR3 totals 14 residues. CDR1 is SGHDT, CDR2 YYEEEE, per germline. The gene calls are TRBV5-6 and TRBJ2-5, with 7 bases that match TRBD2. The J call may be incorrect, as the DNA end agrees better with TRBJ2-7. This sequence was found in a human donor with HPV-associated anogenital cancer. The sample in question was tumor tissue, obtained from a patient who underwent chemoradiotherapy. The CDR3 sequence: CASSHSSGFYEQYF. The CDR3 DNA reads TGTGCCAGCAGCCACTCTAGCGGCTTCTACGAGCAGTACTTC.